This TCR beta chain emerged from a study of Graves' ophthalmopathy and Graves' hyperthyroidism. General observations from the study: Distinction of ophthalmopathy from stable hyperthyroidism by a 13-signature model reached roughly 85% sensitivity and approximately 80% specificity.

This clonotype was seen many times. The antigen remains undetermined. Transcripts of RNA were the source for amplifying TCR beta CDR3 regions. An initial RT-PCR round employing HTBI primers preceded a second-round multiplex PCR. TCRdb recomputed calls from the multiplex PCR reads with MiXCR, one row per CDR3 protein. The data show 660,000 or so distinct CDR3 sequences, just over 40% seen once. Orbital computed tomography and thyroid ultrasound, along with TRAb, serum thyroxine and clinical symptoms, underpinned diagnosis. The receptor comes from an adult man with Graves' ophthalmopathy. Material: peripheral blood.

The CDR3 sequence: CASSFTDEQYF. The CDR3 bases are TGTGCCAGCAGCTTCACGGACGAGCAGTACTTC. The chain is built from TRBV7-9 and TRBJ2-7; no reliable D call. This CDR3 spans 11 amino acids. Germline CDR1 reads SEHNR; CDR2 reads FQNEAQ (reference sequence). Trimming left V 3 bases short and J 5 bases short, with 5 bases between.